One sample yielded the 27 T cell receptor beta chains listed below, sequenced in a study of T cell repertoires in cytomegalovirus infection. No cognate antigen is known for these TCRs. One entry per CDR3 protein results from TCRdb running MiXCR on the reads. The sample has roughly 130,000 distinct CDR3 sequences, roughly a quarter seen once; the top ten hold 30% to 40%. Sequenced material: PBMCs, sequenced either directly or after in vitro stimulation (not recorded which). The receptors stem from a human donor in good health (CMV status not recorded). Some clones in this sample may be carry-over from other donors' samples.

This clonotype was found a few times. CDR3: CASSPWTSGRFGTDTQYF. The CDR3 DNA sequence: TGTGCCAGCAGCCCTTGGACTAGCGGGAGGTTTGGCACAGATACGCAGTATTTT. This rearrangement joins TRBV11-1 to TRBJ2-3; 14 nucleotides match TRBD2. Germline CDR1 and CDR2: SGHAT and FQDESV (reference sequence). The CDR3 consists of 18 residues. The V and J ends lost 5 bases and 1 base, in that order; junction bases with no gene match: 8.

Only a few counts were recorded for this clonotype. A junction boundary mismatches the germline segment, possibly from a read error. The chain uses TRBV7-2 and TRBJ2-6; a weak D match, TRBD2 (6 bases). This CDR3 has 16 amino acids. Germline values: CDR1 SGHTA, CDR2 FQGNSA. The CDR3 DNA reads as TGTGCCAGTAGCTTTCGGAGGGCCACTGGGGCCAACGTCCTGACTTTC. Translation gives CASSFRRATGANVLTF. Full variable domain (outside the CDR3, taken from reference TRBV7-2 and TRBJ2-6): GAGVSQSPSNKVTEKGKDVELRCDPISGHTALYWYRQSLGQGLEFLIYFQGNSAPDKSGLPSDRFSAERTGGSVSTLTIQRTQQEDSAVYLCASSFRRATGANVLTFGAGSRLTVL.

CDR3 protein: CSARPEPREQFF. DNA for the CDR3: TGCAGTGCTAGACCGGAGCCGAGGGAGCAGTTCTTC. The gene calls are TRBV20-1 and TRBJ2-1; D is unresolved. The CDR3 runs 12 residues. V lost 2 bases and J lost 10, with 12 bases in between. Germline V lookup: CDR1 DFQATT, CDR2 SNEGSKA (reference sequence).

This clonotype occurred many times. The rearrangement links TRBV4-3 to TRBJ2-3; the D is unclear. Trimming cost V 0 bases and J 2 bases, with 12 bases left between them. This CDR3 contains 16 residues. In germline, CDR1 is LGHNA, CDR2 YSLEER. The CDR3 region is CASSQDSGYDTDTQYF. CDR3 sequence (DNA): TGCGCCAGCAGCCAAGATAGTGGCTATGACACAGATACGCAGTATTTT.

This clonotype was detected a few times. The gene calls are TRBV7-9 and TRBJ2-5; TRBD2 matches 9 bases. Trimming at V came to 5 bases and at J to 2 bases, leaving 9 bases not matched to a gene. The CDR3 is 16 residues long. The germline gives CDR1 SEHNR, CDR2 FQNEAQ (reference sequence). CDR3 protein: CASSDSGTSRQETQYF. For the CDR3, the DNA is TGTGCCAGCAGCGATTCCGGGACTAGCAGGCAAGAGACCCAGTACTTC.

CDR3 residues: CASSLAGPGVETQYF. The CDR3 DNA reads as TGTGCCAGCAGTTTAGCGGGACCAGGCGTAGAGACCCAGTACTTC. The rearrangement links TRBV12-3 or TRBV12-4 to TRBJ2-5; possibly TRBD1 or TRBD2 for D (5 bases each). The V end was cut by 0 bases, the J end by 4 bases, with 12 bases between. This CDR3 comprises 15 residues.

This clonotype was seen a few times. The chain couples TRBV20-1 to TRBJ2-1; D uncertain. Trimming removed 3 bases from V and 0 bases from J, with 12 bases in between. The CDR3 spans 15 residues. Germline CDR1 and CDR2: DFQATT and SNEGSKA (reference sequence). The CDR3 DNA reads TGCAGTGCTAGGGTTGTCCCTAGCTCCTACAATGAGCAGTTCTTC. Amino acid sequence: CSARVVPSSYNEQFF.

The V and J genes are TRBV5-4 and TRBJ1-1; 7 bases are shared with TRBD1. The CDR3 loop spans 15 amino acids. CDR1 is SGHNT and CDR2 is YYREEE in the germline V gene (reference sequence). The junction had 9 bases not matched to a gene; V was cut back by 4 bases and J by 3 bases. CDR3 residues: CASSRQTGEDTEAFF. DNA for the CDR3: TGTGCCAGCAGCCGACAAACAGGGGAGGACACTGAAGCTTTCTTT.

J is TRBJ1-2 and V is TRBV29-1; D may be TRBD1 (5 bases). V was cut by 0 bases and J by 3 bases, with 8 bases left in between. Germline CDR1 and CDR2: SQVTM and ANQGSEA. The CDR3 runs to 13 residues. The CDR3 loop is CSVEDAGHYGYTF. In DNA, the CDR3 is TGCAGCGTTGAAGATGCAGGGCACTATGGCTACACCTTC. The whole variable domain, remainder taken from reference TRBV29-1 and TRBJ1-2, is SAVISQKPSRDICQRGTSLTIQCQVDSQVTMMFWYRQQPGQSLTLIATANQGSEATYESGFVIDKFPISRPNLTFSTLTVSNMSPEDSSIYLCSVEDAGHYGYTFGSGTRLTVV.

The CDR3 loop is CASRPDRGRNQPQHF. The CDR3 DNA is TGTGCCAGCAGACCGGACAGGGGGCGCAATCAGCCCCAGCATTTT. The chain is built from TRBV12-3 or TRBV12-4 and TRBJ1-5, with TRBD1 matching over 11 bases. V lost 6 bases to trimming and J lost 2 bases; unmatched junction nucleotides: 3. The CDR3 contains 15 residues.

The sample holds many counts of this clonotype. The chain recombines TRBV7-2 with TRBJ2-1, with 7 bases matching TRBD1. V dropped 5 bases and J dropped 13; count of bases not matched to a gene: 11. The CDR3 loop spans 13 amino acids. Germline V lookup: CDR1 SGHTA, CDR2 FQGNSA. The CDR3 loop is CASSLKSRQGQFF. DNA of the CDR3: TGTGCCAGCAGCCTAAAATCCCGACAGGGTCAGTTCTTC.

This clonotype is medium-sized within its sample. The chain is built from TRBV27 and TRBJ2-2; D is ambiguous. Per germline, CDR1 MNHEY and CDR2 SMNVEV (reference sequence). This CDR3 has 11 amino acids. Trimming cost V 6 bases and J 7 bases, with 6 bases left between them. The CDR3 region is CASRTYGELFF. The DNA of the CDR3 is TGTGCCAGCAGAACATACGGGGAGCTGTTTTTT.

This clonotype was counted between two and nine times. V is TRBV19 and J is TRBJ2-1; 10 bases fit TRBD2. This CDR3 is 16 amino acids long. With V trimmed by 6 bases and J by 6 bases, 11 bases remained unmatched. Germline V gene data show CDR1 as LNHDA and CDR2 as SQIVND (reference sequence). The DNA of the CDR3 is TGTGCCAGTAGCCTCATAGCGGGAGGAGGCGTCAATGAGCAGTTCTTC. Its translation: CASSLIAGGGVNEQFF.

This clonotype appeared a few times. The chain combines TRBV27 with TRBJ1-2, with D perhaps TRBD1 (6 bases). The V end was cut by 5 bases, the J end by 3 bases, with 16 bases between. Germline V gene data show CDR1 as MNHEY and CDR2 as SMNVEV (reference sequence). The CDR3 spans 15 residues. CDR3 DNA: TGTGCCAGCAGTATCATCAGGGGAGGGGACTATGGCTACACCTTC. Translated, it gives CASSIIRGGDYGYTF.

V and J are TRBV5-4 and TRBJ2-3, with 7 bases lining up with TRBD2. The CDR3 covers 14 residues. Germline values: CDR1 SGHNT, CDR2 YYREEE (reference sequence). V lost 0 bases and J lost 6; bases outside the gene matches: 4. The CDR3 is CASSLEGSGDTQYF. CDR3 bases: TGTGCCAGCAGCTTGGAAGGTAGCGGGGATACGCAGTATTTT.

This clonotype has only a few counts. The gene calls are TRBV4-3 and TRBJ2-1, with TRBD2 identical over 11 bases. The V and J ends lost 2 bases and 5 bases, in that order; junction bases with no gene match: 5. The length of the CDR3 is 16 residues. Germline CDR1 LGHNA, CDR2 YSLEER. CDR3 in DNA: TGCGCCAGCAGCCAACATAGCGGGAGGGCCGACAATGAGCAGTTCTTC. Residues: CASSQHSGRADNEQFF.

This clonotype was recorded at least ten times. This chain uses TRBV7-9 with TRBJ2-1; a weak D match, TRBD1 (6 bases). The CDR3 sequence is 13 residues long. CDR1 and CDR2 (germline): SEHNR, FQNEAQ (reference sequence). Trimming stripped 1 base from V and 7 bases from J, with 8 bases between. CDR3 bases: TGTGCCAGCAGCTTAGGGGGGCTGAATGAGCAGTTCTTC. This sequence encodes CASSLGGLNEQFF. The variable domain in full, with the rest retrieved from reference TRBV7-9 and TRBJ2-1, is DTGVSQNPRHKITKRGQNVTFRCDPISEHNRLYWYRQTLGQGPEFLTYFQNEAQLEKSRLLSDRFSAERPKGSFSTLEIQRTEQGDSAMYLCASSLGGLNEQFFGPGTRLTVL.

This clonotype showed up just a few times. In DNA, the CDR3 is TGTGCCAGCAGCCCGAATCCTGCATGGGCGTCCGGGGAGCTGTTTTTT. It yields the protein CASSPNPAWASGELFF. V usage is TRBV5-6 and J usage is TRBJ2-2; D call uncertain. The CDR3 spans 16 residues. Per germline, CDR1 SGHDT and CDR2 YYEEEE. Between the trimmed V and J ends, which lost 4 bases and 6 bases, there was a span of 19 bases.

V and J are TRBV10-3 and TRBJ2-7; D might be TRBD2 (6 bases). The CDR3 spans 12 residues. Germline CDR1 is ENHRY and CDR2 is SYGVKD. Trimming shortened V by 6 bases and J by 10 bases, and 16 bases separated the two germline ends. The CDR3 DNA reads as TGTGCCATCAGCCAGGAGGGGACCCTCCAGTACGTC. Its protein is CAISQEGTLQYV.

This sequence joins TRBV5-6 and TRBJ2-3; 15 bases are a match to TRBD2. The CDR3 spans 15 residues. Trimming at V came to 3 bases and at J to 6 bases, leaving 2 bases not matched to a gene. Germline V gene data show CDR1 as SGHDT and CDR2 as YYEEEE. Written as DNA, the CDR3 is TGTGCCAGCAGCTCCGGACTAGCGGGAGGGGATACGCAGTATTTT. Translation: CASSSGLAGGDTQYF.

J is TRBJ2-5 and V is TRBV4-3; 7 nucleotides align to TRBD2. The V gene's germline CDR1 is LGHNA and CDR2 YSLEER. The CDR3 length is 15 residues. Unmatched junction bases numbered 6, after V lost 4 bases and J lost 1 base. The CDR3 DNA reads TGCGCCAGCAGCCGGGCTTGGACTAGCCAAGAGACCCAGTACTTC. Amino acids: CASSRAWTSQETQYF.

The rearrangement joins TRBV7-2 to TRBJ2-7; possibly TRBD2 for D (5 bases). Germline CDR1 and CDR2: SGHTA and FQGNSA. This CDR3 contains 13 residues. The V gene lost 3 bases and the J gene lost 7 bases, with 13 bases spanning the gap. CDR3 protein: CASSLTGSGEQYF. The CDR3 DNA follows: TGTGCCAGCAGCTTGACTGGGAGTGGAGAGCAGTACTTC.

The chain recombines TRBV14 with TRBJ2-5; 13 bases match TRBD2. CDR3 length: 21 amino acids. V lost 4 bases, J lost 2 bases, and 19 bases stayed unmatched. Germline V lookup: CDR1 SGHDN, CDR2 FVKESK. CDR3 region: CASSLLTVRLAGGKQQETQYF. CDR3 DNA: TGTGCCAGCAGCCTGCTCACGGTCCGACTAGCGGGAGGAAAGCAACAAGAGACCCAGTACTTC.

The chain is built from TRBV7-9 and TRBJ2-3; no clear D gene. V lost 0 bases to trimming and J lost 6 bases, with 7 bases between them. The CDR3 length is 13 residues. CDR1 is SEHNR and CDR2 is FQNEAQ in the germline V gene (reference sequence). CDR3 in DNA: TGTGCCAGCAGCTTAGCCATGGGTGATACGCAGTATTTT. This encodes CASSLAMGDTQYF.

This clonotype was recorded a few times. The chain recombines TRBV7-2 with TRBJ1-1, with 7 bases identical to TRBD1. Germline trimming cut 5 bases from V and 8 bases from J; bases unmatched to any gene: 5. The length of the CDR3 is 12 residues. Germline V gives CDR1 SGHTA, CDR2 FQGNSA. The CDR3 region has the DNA TGTGCCAGCAGCCGCCGGGACAGAGAAGCTTTCTTT. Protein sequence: CASSRRDREAFF.

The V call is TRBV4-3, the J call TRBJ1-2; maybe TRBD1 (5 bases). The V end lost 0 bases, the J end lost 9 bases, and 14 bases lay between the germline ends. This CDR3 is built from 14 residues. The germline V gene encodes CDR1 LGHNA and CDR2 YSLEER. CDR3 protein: CASSQDWGLGSYTF. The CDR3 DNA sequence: TGCGCCAGCAGCCAAGATTGGGGACTGGGGAGCTACACCTTC.

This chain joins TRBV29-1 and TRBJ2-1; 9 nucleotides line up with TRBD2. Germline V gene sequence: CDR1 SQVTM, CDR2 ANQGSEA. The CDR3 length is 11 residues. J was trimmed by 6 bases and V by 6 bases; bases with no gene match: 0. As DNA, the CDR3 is TGCAGCGTGGGACTAGCCAATGAGCAGTTCTTC. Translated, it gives CSVGLANEQFF.